The sequence of this T cell receptor (beta chain) was determined in a study of PD-1 blockade in classical Hodgkin lymphoma. Study details: Patients were administered nivolumab (3 mg/kg intravenously) every 2 weeks. Overall study results and limits: Whereas CD4+ TCR diversity had risen significantly by C4D1, CD8+ TCR diversity had not. Before treatment, TCR diversity in newly diagnosed patients was reportedly lower than in healthy donors. Exclusion was applied to patients who started nivolumab under 1 year after ASCT.

Using immunoSEQ multiplex PCR, the repertoire was profiled, and TCRdb retains in-frame clones only, with some absent. The data contain about 24,000 clones, roughly two thirds of them singletons. All trial patients relapsed after autologous stem cell transplantation. CDR1 and CDR2 (germline): SGHTA, FQGTGA. The CDR3 spans 12 residues. V dropped 5 bases and J dropped 5 bases, with 10 bases sitting between them. On this clone itself: Its target is unknown.

The chain joins TRBV7-3 to TRBJ2-7; the D gene could be TRBD1 or TRBD2 (6 bases each). The sequence was collected from a human donor with classical Hodgkin lymphoma. This sample comprised peripheral blood mononuclear cells (PBMCs), obtained at baseline. The CDR3 region has the DNA TGTGCCAGCAGCCCCGGGGGCCACGAGCAGTACTTC. Encoded protein: CASSPGGHEQYF. Based on the CDR3 plus reference TRBV7-3 and TRBJ2-7, the full variable domain is GAGVSQTPSNKVTEKGKYVELRCDPISGHTALYWYRQSLGQGPEFLIYFQGTGAADDSGLPNDRFFAVRPEGSVSTLKIQRTERGDSAVYLCASSPGGHEQYFGPGTRLTVT.